This T cell receptor (beta chain) was documented in a study of cytomegalovirus exposure and HLA in healthy donors. The study ran its PCR with 60 Vbeta and 13 Jbeta primers. The method was immunoSEQ multiplex PCR; TCRdb's version includes in-frame clones alone and lacks a portion of them. The sample yields tens of thousands of clones, around 84% seen once. This clone was found a few times. Trimming left V 3 bases short and J 12 bases short, with 16 bases between. In germline, CDR1 is SGHKS, CDR2 YYEKEE (reference sequence). The CDR3 has 13 residues. The receptor was derived from a man in his late teens or twenties in good health and CMV-seronegative. The material sequenced was PBMCs. The V and J genes are TRBV5-5 and TRBJ1-3; D is possibly TRBD1 (5 bases). This chain's CDR3 is CASSSIQGLDIYF. CDR3 DNA sequence: TGTGCCAGCAGCTCAATCCAGGGCCTAGACATATATTTT.